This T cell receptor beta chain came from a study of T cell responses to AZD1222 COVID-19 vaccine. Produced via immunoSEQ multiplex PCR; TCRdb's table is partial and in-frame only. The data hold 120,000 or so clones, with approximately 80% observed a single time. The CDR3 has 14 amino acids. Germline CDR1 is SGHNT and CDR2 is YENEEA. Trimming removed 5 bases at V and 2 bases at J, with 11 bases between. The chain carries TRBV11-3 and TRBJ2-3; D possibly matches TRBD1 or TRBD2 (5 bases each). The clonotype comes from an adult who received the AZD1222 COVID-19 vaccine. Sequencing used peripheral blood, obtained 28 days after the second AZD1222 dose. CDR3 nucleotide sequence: TGTGCCAGCAGCATGGGGGTCCACACAGATACGCAGTATTTT. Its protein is CASSMGVHTDTQYF.